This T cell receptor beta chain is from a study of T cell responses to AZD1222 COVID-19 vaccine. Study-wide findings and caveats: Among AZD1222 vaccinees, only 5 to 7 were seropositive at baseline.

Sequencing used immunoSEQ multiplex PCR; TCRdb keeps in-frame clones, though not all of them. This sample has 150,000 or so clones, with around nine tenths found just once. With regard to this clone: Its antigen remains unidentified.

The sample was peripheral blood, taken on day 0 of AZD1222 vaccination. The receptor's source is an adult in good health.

The CDR3 protein is CASSLGTGVMGEQYF. DNA for the CDR3: TGCGCCAGCAGCTTGGGGACAGGGGTCATGGGCGAGCAGTACTTC. The chain links TRBV5-1 to TRBJ2-7, with TRBD1 matching over 9 bases. Per the germline V gene, CDR1 is SGHRS and CDR2 is YFSETQ. CDR3 size: 15 residues. J lost 6 bases, V lost 0 bases, and 7 bases had no gene match.